This TCR beta chain is from a study of cytomegalovirus exposure and HLA in healthy donors. Findings of the study overall: Cytomegalovirus-associated TCR beta chains were listed, numbering some 180.

The CDR3 has 13 amino acids. The V gene lost 0 bases and the J gene lost 4 bases, with 7 bases spanning the gap. Germline loops: CDR1 LGHNA, CDR2 YNFKEQ. Concerning this clone: Its cognate antigen is unknown.

With 60 Vbeta and 13 Jbeta primers, the PCR was carried out. Assay used: immunoSEQ multiplex PCR; TCRdb lists only in-frame clones, some missing. The data contain about 90,000 clones, over 50% of them singletons. The receptor's source is a man aged 30-40 years in good health and CMV-seronegative. V usage is TRBV4-2 and J usage is TRBJ2-7; D uncertain. Sequenced material: PBMCs. CDR3 sequence (DNA): TGTGCCAGCAGCCAAGATAAAGCATACGAGCAGTACTTC. It translates to CASSQDKAYEQYF.